The 14 T cell receptor beta chains below come from one sample, sequenced in a study of neurological immune-mediated disorders. TCRdb reprocessed the 5' RACE reads with MiXCR, giving one entry per CDR3 protein. The table lists about 27,000 distinct CDR3 sequences, roughly 21% of them singletons. The material sequenced was PBMCs. These receptors were collected from a woman aged 60 to 75 in good health.

This clonotype turned up a few times. The chain employs TRBV5-1 and TRBJ2-7; D possibly corresponds to TRBD1 (6 bases). CDR3 size: 15 residues. V lost 4 bases and J 0 bases, leaving 14 bases between the germline ends. CDR1 and CDR2 (germline): SGHRS, YFSETQ. The CDR3, as DNA: TGCGCCAGCAGCCCTTTGGGACATAGCTCCTACGAGCAGTACTTC. Translated: CASSPLGHSSYEQYF.

CDR3 region: CSARIPTGGNQPQHF. In DNA form, the CDR3 reads TGCAGTGCTAGAATCCCAACAGGGGGCAATCAGCCCCAGCATTTT. The chain is built from TRBV20-1 and TRBJ1-5; 7 bases align to TRBD1. V lost 2 bases to trimming and J lost 2 bases; unmatched junction nucleotides: 6. This CDR3 comprises 15 residues. The germline gives CDR1 DFQATT, CDR2 SNEGSKA (reference sequence).

This clonotype was observed at least ten times. This chain connects TRBV28 to TRBJ2-7; 9 nucleotides line up with TRBD1. Looked up from germline, CDR1 is MDHEN and CDR2 is SYDVKM. The CDR3 contains 15 residues. The V and J ends lost 3 bases and 6 bases, in that order; junction bases with no gene match: 9. The CDR3 here is CASSFRGQGGGEQYF. The CDR3 nucleotides read TGTGCCAGCAGTTTTCGGGGACAGGGTGGTGGCGAGCAGTACTTC.

This clonotype is deemed medium-sized. The chain has TRBV4-3 and TRBJ1-2, with D hard to call. The CDR3 sequence is 15 residues long. Germline loops: CDR1 LGHNA, CDR2 YSLEER. The germline V and J ends were trimmed by 1 base and 2 bases, with 11 bases remaining between them. DNA of the CDR3: TGCGCCAGCAGCCAAGGGCTTGCGGCCAACTATGGCTACACCTTC. Its translation is CASSQGLAANYGYTF.

This chain links TRBV5-1 with TRBJ2-4; D ambiguous. The CDR3 runs 16 residues. The ends were cut back, 0 bases at V and 2 bases at J, with 12 bases in the middle. CDR1 is SGHRS, CDR2 YFSETQ, per germline. CDR3 nucleotides: TGCGCCAGCAGCTTGGGACCGGTGGGGACCAAAAACATTCAGTACTTC. The encoded protein is CASSLGPVGTKNIQYF.

This clonotype came up many times. The CDR3 is CASSPRDTYQPQHF. The CDR3 coding sequence is TGTGCCAGCAGTCCTAGGGACACCTATCAGCCCCAGCATTTT. V and J are TRBV6-2 or TRBV6-3 and TRBJ1-5; D might be TRBD1 (6 bases). The V end was cut by 5 bases, the J end by 5 bases, with 13 bases between. CDR1 is MNHEY and CDR2 is SVGEGT in the germline V gene. The CDR3 is 14 residues long.

This clonotype was counted many times. The rearrangement uses TRBV7-2 and TRBJ2-1; D not resolved. Trimming removed 2 bases at V and 4 bases at J, with 6 bases between. CDR1 and CDR2 (germline): SGHTA, FQGNSA. This CDR3 contains 13 residues. The CDR3, as DNA: TGTGCCAGCAGCTTATCAATATACAATGAGCAGTTCTTC. Its translation is CASSLSIYNEQFF.

This clonotype came up many times. V gene TRBV10-3 combines with J gene TRBJ2-5; 9 nucleotides line up with TRBD2. This CDR3 contains 15 residues. Germline V gene lookup returns CDR1 ENHRY and CDR2 SYGVKD. Unmatched junction bases numbered 8, after V lost 4 bases and J lost 5 bases. CDR3 protein: CAISAGASGDETQYF. The CDR3 bases are TGTGCCATCAGTGCTGGTGCTAGCGGGGATGAGACCCAGTACTTC.

This clonotype was found many times. The gene calls are TRBV11-2 and TRBJ2-7; D ambiguous. V shed 3 bases and J shed 0 bases, with 12 bases lying between them. Germline loops: CDR1 SGHAT, CDR2 FQNNGV. This CDR3 spans 15 amino acids. CDR3 region: CASSFRMTSSYEQYF. In DNA, the CDR3 is TGTGCCAGCAGCTTTCGGATGACGAGCTCCTACGAGCAGTACTTC. Together with reference TRBV11-2 and TRBJ2-7, the CDR3 gives the full variable domain: EAGVAQSPRYKIIEKRQSVAFWCNPISGHATLYWYQQILGQGPKLLIQFQNNGVVDDSQLPKDRFSAERLKGVDSTLKIQPAKLEDSAVYLCASSFRMTSSYEQYFGPGTRLTVT.

This clonotype was observed many times. The chain combines TRBV6-5 with TRBJ1-5, with no clear D. Germline CDR1 is MNHEY and CDR2 is SVGAGI. Trimming stripped 4 bases from V and 1 base from J, with 11 bases between. This CDR3 is built from 15 residues. The CDR3 is CASSLRASSNQPQHF. The CDR3 DNA reads TGTGCCAGCAGTTTACGGGCCTCAAGCAATCAGCCCCAGCATTTT.

Only a few counts were recorded for this clonotype. The chain is built from TRBV6-2 or TRBV6-3 and TRBJ1-1; D is ambiguous. V was trimmed by 2 bases and J by 7 bases, leaving 11 bases between them. The CDR3 covers 13 residues. Germline lookup yields CDR1 MNHEY and CDR2 SVGEGT. CDR3 nucleotide sequence: TGTGCCAGCAGTTACCTCCGGGCTGATGAAGCTTTCTTT. Translating it yields CASSYLRADEAFF.

The chain employs TRBV6-2 or TRBV6-3 and TRBJ2-6; D is uncertain. The CDR3 spans 16 residues. Germline CDR1 MNHEY, CDR2 SVGEGT. V lost 6 bases to trimming and J lost 0 bases, with 12 bases between them. CDR3 residues: CASSQTAVSGANVLTF. CDR3 sequence (DNA): TGTGCCAGCAGCCAGACCGCTGTCTCTGGGGCCAACGTCCTGACTTTC.

This clonotype was seen many times. This chain links TRBV6-5 with TRBJ2-7; no clear D. Per germline, CDR1 MNHEY and CDR2 SVGAGI. The CDR3 sequence is 13 residues long. Deletions cut 6 bases from V and 0 bases from J, with 9 bases between. Here the CDR3 DNA reads TGTGCCAGCAGGGCGGTTCTCTCCTACGAGCAGTACTTC. Its protein is CASRAVLSYEQYF.

The table lists this clonotype with many counts. The chain joins TRBV5-1 to TRBJ2-7; D possibly corresponds to TRBD2 (7 bases). This CDR3 has 15 residues. Trimming took 5 bases from V and 2 from J, leaving 17 bases between them. CDR1 and CDR2 from the germline V gene are SGHRS and YFSETQ. CDR3 DNA: TGCGCCAGCAGGGGGGGGCCGGGGGGAACCTACGAGCAGTACTTC. Protein product: CASRGGPGGTYEQYF.